This T cell receptor (beta chain) was captured by sequencing in a study of T cell changes during pregnancy in multiple sclerosis. The germline V gene has CDR1 MNHNS and CDR2 SASEGT. CDR3 length: 13 residues. V gave up 6 bases and J gave up 8 bases; unmatched junction bases: 5. The repertoire was sequenced with immunoSEQ multiplex PCR; TCRdb's copy has only in-frame clones and lacks some. The sample comprises fewer than 60,000 clones, about 92% of which are singletons, and approximately 0.64% rests with the top ten. This chain links TRBV6-1 with TRBJ2-1; 9 positions agree with TRBD1. The receptor comes from a female donor with multiple sclerosis, enrolled in a pregnancy study. The material was CD4+ T cells from peripheral blood mononuclear cells, obtained after pregnancy. The CDR3 spells CASRTGGGYEQFF. The CDR3 region has the DNA TGTGCCAGCAGGACAGGGGGAGGCTATGAGCAGTTCTTC.